The source of this TCR beta chain is a study of Ad26.COV2.S vaccination and SARS-CoV-2 variants. Points from the study as a whole: Vaccinees displayed broader spike-specific TCR repertoires than placebo recipients. Breadth measured for non-spike TCRs was similar across vaccine and placebo recipients.

Libraries were prepared by immunoSEQ multiplex PCR; TCRdb keeps only in-frame clonotypes and omits some of them. Altogether a few hundred thousand clones are present, 88% being singletons, with the ten largest covering less than 4.5%. Indicated treatment: around 19 received Ad26.COV2.S at low or high dose, single or two shots; 5 received placebo; per-sample allocation not given. Material that was analyzed had been drawn on day 63 after the first vaccine or placebo injection. Comments on this clone: The antigen is not known.

Per the germline V gene, CDR1 is SGHTS and CDR2 is YDEGEE. The CDR3 totals 14 residues. V gave up 4 bases and J gave up 6 bases, with 17 bases separating them. Sequencing was performed on peripheral blood, taken in a trial of Ad26.COV2.S vaccine versus placebo. The receptor's source is a person aged 18-60 years who received the Ad26.COV2.S COVID-19 vaccine or a placebo. The rearrangement links TRBV5-8 to TRBJ2-7; no firm D call. The CDR3 protein is CASSQITLGTEQYF. As DNA, the CDR3 is TGTGCCAGCAGCCAAATAACCCTGGGAACCGAGCAGTACTTC.